This T cell receptor (beta chain) was obtained from a study of T cell responses to AZD1222 COVID-19 vaccine. Across the whole study: Researchers grouped second doses given at about 4 or about 12 weeks into one pool.

The germline V gene encodes CDR1 SGDLS and CDR2 YYNGEE. Trimming left V 0 bases short and J 4 bases short, with 10 bases between. This CDR3 has 14 amino acids. Clones were sequenced by immunoSEQ multiplex PCR, and TCRdb holds only the in-frame ones, with some missing. The table has about 140,000 clones, more than 85% seen once. This TCR was sampled from an adult in good health. The source was peripheral blood, collected on day 0 of AZD1222 vaccination. The V gene is TRBV9, the J gene TRBJ2-5; weak D call: TRBD2 (5 bases). DNA of the CDR3: TGTGCCAGCAGCGTAGGGCACGGAGGAGAGACCCAGTACTTC. Translated: CASSVGHGGETQYF.